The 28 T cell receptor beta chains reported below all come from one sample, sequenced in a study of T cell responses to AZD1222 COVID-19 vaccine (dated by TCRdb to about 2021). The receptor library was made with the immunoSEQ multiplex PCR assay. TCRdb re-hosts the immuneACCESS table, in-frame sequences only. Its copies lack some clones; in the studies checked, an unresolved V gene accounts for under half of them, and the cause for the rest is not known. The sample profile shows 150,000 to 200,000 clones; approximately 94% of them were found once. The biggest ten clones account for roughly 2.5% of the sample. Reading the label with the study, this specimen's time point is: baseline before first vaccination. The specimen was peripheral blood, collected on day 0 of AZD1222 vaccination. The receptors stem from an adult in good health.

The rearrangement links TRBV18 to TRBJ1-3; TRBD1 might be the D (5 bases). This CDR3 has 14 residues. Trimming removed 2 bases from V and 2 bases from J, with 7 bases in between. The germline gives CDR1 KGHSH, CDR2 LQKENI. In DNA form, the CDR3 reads TGTGCCAGCTCACCAACGGGGCCTGGAAACACCATATATTTT. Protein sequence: CASSPTGPGNTIYF. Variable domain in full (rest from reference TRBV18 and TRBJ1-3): NAGVMQNPRHLVRRRGQEARLRCSPMKGHSHVYWYRQLPEEGLKFMVYLQKENIIDESGMPKERFSAEFPKEGPSILRIQQVVRGDSAAYFCASSPTGPGNTIYFGEGSWLTVV.

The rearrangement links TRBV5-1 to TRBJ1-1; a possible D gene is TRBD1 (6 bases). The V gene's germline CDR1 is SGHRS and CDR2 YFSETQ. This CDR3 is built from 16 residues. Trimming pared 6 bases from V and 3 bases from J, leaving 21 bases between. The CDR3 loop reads CASNFYSTGEDTEAFF. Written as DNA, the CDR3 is TGCGCCAGCAACTTTTACTCGACAGGCGAGGACACTGAAGCTTTCTTT.

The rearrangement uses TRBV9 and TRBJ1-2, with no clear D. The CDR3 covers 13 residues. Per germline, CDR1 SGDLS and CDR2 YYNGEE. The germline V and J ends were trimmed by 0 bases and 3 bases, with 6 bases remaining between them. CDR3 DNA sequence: TGTGCCAGCAGCGTAGGTTCGGACTATGGCTACACCTTC. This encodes CASSVGSDYGYTF. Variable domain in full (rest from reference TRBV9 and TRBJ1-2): DSGVTQTPKHLITATGQRVTLRCSPRSGDLSVYWYQQSLDQGLQFLIQYYNGEERAKGNILERFSAQQFPDLHSELNLSSLELGDSALYFCASSVGSDYGYTFGSGTRLTVV.

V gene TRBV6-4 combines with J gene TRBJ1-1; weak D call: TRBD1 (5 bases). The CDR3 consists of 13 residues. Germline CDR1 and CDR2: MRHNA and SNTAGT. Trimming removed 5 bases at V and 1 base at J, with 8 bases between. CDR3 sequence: CASSPTGNTEAFF. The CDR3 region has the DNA TGTGCCAGCAGTCCTACAGGGAACACTGAAGCTTTCTTT.

CDR3 loop: CASSYWREREQYF. In DNA form, the CDR3 reads TGTGCCAGCAGTTATTGGAGGGAGAGGGAGCAGTACTTC. V usage is TRBV6-5 and J usage is TRBJ2-7; D is possibly TRBD2 (6 bases). This CDR3 spans 13 amino acids. Looked up from germline, CDR1 is MNHEY and CDR2 is SVGAGI. The V gene lost 3 bases and the J gene lost 7 bases, with 13 bases spanning the gap.

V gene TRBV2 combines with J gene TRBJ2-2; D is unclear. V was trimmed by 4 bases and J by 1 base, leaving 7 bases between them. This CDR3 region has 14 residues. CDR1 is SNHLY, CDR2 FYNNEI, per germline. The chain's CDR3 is CASSAGRNTGELFF. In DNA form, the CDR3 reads TGTGCCAGCAGTGCCGGACGGAACACCGGGGAGCTGTTTTTT. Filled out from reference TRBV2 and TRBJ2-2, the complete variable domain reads EPEVTQTPSHQVTQMGQEVILRCVPISNHLYFYWYRQILGQKVEFLVSFYNNEISEKSEIFDDQFSVERPDGSNFTLKIRSTKLEDSAMYFCASSAGRNTGELFFGEGSRLTVL.

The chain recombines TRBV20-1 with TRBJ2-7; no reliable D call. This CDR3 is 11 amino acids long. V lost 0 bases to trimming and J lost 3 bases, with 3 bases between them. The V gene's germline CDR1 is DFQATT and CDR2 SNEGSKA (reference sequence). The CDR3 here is CSARDDYEQYF. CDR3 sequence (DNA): TGCAGTGCTAGAGACGACTACGAGCAGTACTTC.

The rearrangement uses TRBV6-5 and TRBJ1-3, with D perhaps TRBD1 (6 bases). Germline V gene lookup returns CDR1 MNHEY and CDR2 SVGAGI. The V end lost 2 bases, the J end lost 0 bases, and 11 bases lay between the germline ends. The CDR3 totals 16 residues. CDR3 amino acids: CASSYGSGASGNTIYF. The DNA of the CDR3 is TGTGCCAGCAGTTACGGTTCGGGGGCCTCTGGAAACACCATATATTTT.

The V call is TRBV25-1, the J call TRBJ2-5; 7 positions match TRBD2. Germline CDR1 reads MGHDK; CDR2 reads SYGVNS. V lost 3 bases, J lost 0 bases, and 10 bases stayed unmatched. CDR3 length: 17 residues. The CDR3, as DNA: TGTGCCAGCAGTGACGTCCGGGACTACAAGTACCAAGAGACCCAGTACTTC. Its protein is CASSDVRDYKYQETQYF.

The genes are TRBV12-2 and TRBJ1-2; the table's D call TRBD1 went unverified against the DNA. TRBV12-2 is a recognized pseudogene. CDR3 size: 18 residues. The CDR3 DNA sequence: TGTGCAAGTCGCTTGGGGACCGGGACAGGGCTCACTAACTATGGCTACACCTTC. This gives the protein CASRLGTGTGLTNYGYTF.

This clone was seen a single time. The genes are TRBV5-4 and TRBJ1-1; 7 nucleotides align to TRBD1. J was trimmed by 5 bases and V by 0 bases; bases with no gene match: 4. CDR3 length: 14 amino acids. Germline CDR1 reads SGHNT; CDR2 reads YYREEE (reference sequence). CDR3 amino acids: CASSLGRGRTEAFF. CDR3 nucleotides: TGTGCCAGCAGCTTGGGCAGGGGGAGGACTGAAGCTTTCTTT. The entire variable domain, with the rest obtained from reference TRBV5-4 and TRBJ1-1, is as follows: ETGVTQSPTHLIKTRGQQVTLRCSSQSGHNTVSWYQQALGQGPQFIFQYYREEENGRGNFPPRFSGLQFPNYSSELNVNALELDDSALYLCASSLGRGRTEAFFGQGTRLTVV.

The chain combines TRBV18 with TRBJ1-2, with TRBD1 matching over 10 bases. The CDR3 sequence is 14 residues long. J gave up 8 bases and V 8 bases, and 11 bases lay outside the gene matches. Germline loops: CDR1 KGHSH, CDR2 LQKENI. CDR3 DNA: TGTGCCAGCCTTATGTCCGGGACAGGGGACGGCTACACCTTC. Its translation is CASLMSGTGDGYTF.

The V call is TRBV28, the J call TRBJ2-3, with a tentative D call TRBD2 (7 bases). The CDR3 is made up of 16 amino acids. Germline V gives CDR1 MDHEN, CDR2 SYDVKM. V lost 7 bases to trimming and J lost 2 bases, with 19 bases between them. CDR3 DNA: TGTGCCAGCACTCCCTTAGGGGGGGAATTCACAGATACGCAGTATTTT. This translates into CASTPLGGEFTDTQYF.

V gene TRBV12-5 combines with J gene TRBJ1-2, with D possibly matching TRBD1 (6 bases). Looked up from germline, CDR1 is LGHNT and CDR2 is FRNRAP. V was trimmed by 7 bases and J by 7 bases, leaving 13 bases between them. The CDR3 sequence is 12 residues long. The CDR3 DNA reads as TGTGCTAGTGAGAGGGGGGGCGGTGGCTACACCTTC. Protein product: CASERGGGGYTF.

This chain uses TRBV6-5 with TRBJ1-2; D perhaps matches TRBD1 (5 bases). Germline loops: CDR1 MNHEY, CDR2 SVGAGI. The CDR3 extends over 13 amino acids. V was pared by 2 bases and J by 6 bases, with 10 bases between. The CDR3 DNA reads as TGTGCCAGCAGTTACCCGGCAGGGAATGGCTACACCTTC. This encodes CASSYPAGNGYTF.

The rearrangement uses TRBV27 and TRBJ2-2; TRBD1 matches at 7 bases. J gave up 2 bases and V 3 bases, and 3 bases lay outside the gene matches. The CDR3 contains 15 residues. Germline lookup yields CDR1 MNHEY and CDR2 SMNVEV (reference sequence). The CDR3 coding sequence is TGTGCCAGCAGTTTCAGGGGGTTTAACACCGGGGAGCTGTTTTTT. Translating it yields CASSFRGFNTGELFF.

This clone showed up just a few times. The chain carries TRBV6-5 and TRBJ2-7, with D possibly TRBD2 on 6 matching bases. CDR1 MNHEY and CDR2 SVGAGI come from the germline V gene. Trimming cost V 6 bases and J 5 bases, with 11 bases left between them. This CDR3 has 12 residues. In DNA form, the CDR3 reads TGTGCCAGCAGCCACGGCGGGGACGAGCAGTACTTC. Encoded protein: CASSHGGDEQYF.

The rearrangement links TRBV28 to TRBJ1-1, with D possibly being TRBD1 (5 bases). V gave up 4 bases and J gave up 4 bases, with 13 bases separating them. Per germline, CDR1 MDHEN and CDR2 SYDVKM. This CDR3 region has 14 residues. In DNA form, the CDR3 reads TGTGCCAGCAGTTACCCGCAGGGTGCCACTGAAGCTTTCTTT. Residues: CASSYPQGATEAFF.

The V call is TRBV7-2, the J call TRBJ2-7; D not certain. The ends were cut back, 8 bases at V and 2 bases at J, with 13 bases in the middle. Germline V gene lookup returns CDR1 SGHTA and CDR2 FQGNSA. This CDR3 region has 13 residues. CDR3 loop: CASATRRAYEQYF. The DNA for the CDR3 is TGTGCCAGCGCGACGAGACGGGCCTACGAGCAGTACTTC.

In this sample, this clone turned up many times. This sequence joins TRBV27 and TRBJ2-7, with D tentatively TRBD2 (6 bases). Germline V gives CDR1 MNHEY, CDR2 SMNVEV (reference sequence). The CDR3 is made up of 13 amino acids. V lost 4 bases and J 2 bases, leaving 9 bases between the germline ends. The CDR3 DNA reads TGTGCCAGCAGTTACGGCGGGACCTACGAGCAGTACTTC. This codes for CASSYGGTYEQYF.

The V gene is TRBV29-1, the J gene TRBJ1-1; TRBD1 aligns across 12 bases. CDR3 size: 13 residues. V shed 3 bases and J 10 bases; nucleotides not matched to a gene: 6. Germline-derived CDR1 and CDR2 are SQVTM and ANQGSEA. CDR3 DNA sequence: TGCAGCGTTGATATTGCGGGACAGGGGGCAGCTTTCTTT. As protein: CSVDIAGQGAAFF.

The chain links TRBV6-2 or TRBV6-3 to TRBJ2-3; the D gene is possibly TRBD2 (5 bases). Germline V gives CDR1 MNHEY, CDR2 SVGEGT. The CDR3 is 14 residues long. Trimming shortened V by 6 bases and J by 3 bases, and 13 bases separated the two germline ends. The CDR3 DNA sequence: TGTGCCAGCAGCCCGGGAAGGGAAACAGATACGCAGTATTTT. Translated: CASSPGRETDTQYF.

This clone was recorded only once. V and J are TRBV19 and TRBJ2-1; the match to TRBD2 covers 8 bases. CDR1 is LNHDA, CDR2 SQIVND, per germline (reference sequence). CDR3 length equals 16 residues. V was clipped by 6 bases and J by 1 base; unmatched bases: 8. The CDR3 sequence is CASSPRSGGSYNEQFF. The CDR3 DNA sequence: TGTGCCAGTAGCCCTCGGAGCGGGGGATCCTACAATGAGCAGTTCTTC. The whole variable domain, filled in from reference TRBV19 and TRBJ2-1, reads DGGITQSPKYLFRKEGQNVTLSCEQNLNHDAMYWYRQDPGQGLRLIYYSQIVNDFQKGDIAEGYSVSREKKESFPLTVTSAQKNPTAFYLCASSPRSGGSYNEQFFGPGTRLTVL.

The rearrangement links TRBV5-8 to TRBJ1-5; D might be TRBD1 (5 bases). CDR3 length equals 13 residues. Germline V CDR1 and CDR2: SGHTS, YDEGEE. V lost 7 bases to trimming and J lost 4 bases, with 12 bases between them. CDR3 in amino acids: CASGGSGNQPQHF. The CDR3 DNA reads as TGTGCCAGCGGGGGTTCGGGTAATCAGCCCCAGCATTTT. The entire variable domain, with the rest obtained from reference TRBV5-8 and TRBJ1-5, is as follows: EAGVTQSPTHLIKTRGQQATLRCSPISGHTSVYWYQQALGLGLQFLLWYDEGEERNRGNFPPRFSGRQFPNYSSELNVNALELEDSALYLCASGGSGNQPQHFGDGTRLSIL.

The CDR3 coding sequence is TGTGCCAGTAGCTCTAACGACAGGGCGTGGACTGAAGCTTTCTTT. This sequence encodes CASSSNDRAWTEAFF. The genes are TRBV19 and TRBJ1-1; 7 nucleotides match TRBD1. From germline, CDR1 is LNHDA and CDR2 SQIVND (reference sequence). This CDR3 contains 15 residues. Trimming at V came to 6 bases and at J to 5 bases, leaving 12 bases not matched to a gene.

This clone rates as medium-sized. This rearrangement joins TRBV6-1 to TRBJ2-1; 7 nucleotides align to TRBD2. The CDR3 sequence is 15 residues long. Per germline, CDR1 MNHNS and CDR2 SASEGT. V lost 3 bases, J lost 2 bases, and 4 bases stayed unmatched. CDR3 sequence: CASSDTSEPYNEQFF. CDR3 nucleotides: TGTGCCAGCAGTGACACTAGCGAGCCCTACAATGAGCAGTTCTTC.

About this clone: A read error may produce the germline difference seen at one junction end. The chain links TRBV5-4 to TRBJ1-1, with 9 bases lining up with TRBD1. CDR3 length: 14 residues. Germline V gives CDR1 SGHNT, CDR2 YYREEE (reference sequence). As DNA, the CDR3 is TGTGCCAGCAGTTTGGACAGGGGGAACACTGAAGCTTTCTTT. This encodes CASSLDRGNTEAFF.

CDR3 nucleotides: TGCGCCAGCAGCCCTCGGGGGCAGACCTACGAGCAGTACTTC. Translating gives CASSPRGQTYEQYF. The gene calls are TRBV10-1 and TRBJ2-7; D could derive from TRBD1 or TRBD2 (6 bases each). Germline CDR1 and CDR2: WNHNN and SYGVQD (reference sequence). The CDR3 consists of 14 residues. The ends were cut back, 6 bases at V and 2 bases at J, with 14 bases in the middle.